Below, 27 T cell receptor beta chains from the same sample are listed, as sequenced in a study of control samples from healthy donors and cancer patients. Only in-frame clones appear in the TCRdb table, and some are missing; sequencing was by immunoSEQ multiplex PCR. The table shows about 110,000 clones, with 85% to 90% occurring only once. The source material was PBMCs. The source is a woman aged 60-75 years with lung cancer.

This chain joins TRBV2 and TRBJ1-5; D remains ambiguous. V shed 1 base and J shed 11 bases, with 12 bases lying between them. The CDR3 contains 13 residues. Germline V CDR1 and CDR2: SNHLY, FYNNEI. CDR3: CASSEDSRGAQHF. The CDR3 bases are TGTGCCAGCAGTGAAGACAGTCGTGGGGCCCAGCATTTT.

This clone was counted a single time. The DNA for the CDR3 is TGTGCCAGCAGCTTGGGTAGCGGGAGCCCCTACAATGAGCAGTTCTTC. Amino acids: CASSLGSGSPYNEQFF. V gene TRBV5-4 combines with J gene TRBJ2-1; TRBD2 matches 9 bases. The CDR3 has 16 amino acids. The germline CDR1 and CDR2 sequences are SGHNT and YYREEE (reference sequence). V dropped 0 bases and J dropped 2; count of bases not matched to a gene: 3. Complete variable domain (other parts from reference TRBV5-4 and TRBJ2-1): ETGVTQSPTHLIKTRGQQVTLRCSSQSGHNTVSWYQQALGQGPQFIFQYYREEENGRGNFPPRFSGLQFPNYSSELNVNALELDDSALYLCASSLGSGSPYNEQFFGPGTRLTVL.

The rearrangement links TRBV7-8 to TRBJ2-1; TRBD2 matches 14 bases. Germline V gives CDR1 SGHVS, CDR2 FQNEAQ. With 5 bases clipped from V and 9 bases from J, the junction kept 12 bases outside the gene matches. The CDR3 spans 17 residues. The DNA of the CDR3 is TGTGCCAGCAGCCTCCAAAGACTAGCGGGGGGGCGTAGTGAGCAGTTCTTC. Its translation: CASSLQRLAGGRSEQFF.

The chain links TRBV10-3 to TRBJ2-2, with 7 bases that match TRBD2. Germline V gene sequence: CDR1 ENHRY, CDR2 SYGVKD. V lost 2 bases to trimming and J lost 3 bases; unmatched junction nucleotides: 3. This CDR3 region has 15 residues. CDR3 region: CAISEREVYTGELFF. The CDR3 DNA reads TGTGCCATCAGTGAGCGGGAGGTGTACACCGGGGAGCTGTTTTTT.

This rearrangement joins TRBV3-1 (or the pseudogene TRBV3-2) to TRBJ1-2; D not certain. The CDR3 runs to 16 residues. Trimming stripped 1 base from V and 6 bases from J, with 18 bases between. Germline V gene data show CDR1 as LGHDT and CDR2 as YNNKEL (reference sequence). In DNA form, the CDR3 reads TGTGCCAGCAGCCAAGTACTTGCCACAGCAGCCAATGGCTACACCTTC. Its translation: CASSQVLATAANGYTF.

V gene TRBV7-9 combines with J gene TRBJ2-2; D gene uncertain. This CDR3 comprises 17 residues. Trimming pared 5 bases from V and 1 base from J, leaving 17 bases between. Per the germline V gene, CDR1 is SEHNR and CDR2 is FQNEAQ (reference sequence). The CDR3: CASSPSERNWNTGELFF. CDR3 DNA sequence: TGTGCCAGCAGCCCCAGCGAGAGGAACTGGAACACCGGGGAGCTGTTTTTT. Combining the CDR3 with reference TRBV7-9 and TRBJ2-2 gives the whole variable domain DTGVSQNPRHKITKRGQNVTFRCDPISEHNRLYWYRQTLGQGPEFLTYFQNEAQLEKSRLLSDRFSAERPKGSFSTLEIQRTEQGDSAMYLCASSPSERNWNTGELFFGEGSRLTVL.

This chain uses TRBV7-9 with TRBJ1-1; D is possibly TRBD1 (6 bases). From germline, CDR1 is SEHNR and CDR2 FQNEAQ (reference sequence). The CDR3 totals 13 residues. Trimming pared 0 bases from V and 6 bases from J, leaving 8 bases between. The DNA of the CDR3 is TGTGCCAGCAGCTTAGCGGGGGCCCCTGAAGCTTTCTTT. Translation gives CASSLAGAPEAFF.

This clone appeared a few times. The chain combines TRBV9 with TRBJ2-5; D may match TRBD1 or TRBD2 (5 bases each). The CDR3 is 15 residues long. The V gene lost 1 base and the J gene lost 1 base, with 11 bases spanning the gap. The germline V gene has CDR1 SGDLS and CDR2 YYNGEE. Here the CDR3 reads CASSVLGTTQETQYF. Written as DNA, the CDR3 is TGTGCCAGCAGCGTATTGGGGACCACCCAAGAGACCCAGTACTTC.

This sequence joins TRBV28 and TRBJ2-1; 7 nucleotides align to TRBD2. Losses at the gene ends were 3 bases for V and 0 bases for J; bases not matched to a gene: 2. This CDR3 has 15 amino acids. CDR1 MDHEN and CDR2 SYDVKM come from the germline V gene. CDR3 in DNA: TGTGCCAGCAGTTTCGGCGGGAGCTCCTACAATGAGCAGTTCTTC. It is translated as CASSFGGSSYNEQFF.

The genes are TRBV13 and TRBJ2-3; no clear D. The V gene lost 1 base and the J gene lost 0 bases, with 5 bases spanning the gap. The length of the CDR3 is 14 residues. CDR1 and CDR2 from the germline V gene are PRHDT and FYEKMQ (reference sequence). The CDR3 here is CASSLAPSTDTQYF. The CDR3 DNA is TGTGCCAGCAGCTTAGCGCCTAGCACAGATACGCAGTATTTT.

This chain connects TRBV30 to TRBJ1-3, with TRBD1 matching over 7 bases. The CDR3 is 14 amino acids. V was clipped by 4 bases and J by 2 bases; unmatched bases: 5. Germline values: CDR1 GTSNPN, CDR2 SVGIG (reference sequence). CDR3 bases: TGTGCCTGGACTAGAGACAGGGCTGGAAACACCATATATTTT. This gives the protein CAWTRDRAGNTIYF. Filled out from reference TRBV30 and TRBJ1-3, the complete variable domain reads SQTIHQWPATLVQPVGSPLSLECTVEGTSNPNLYWYRQAAGRGLQLLFYSVGIGQISSEVPQNLSASRPQDRQFILSSKKLLLSDSGFYLCAWTRDRAGNTIYFGEGSWLTVV.

The genes are TRBV5-1 and TRBJ1-2; D is perhaps TRBD1 (5 bases). V lost 3 bases, J lost 8 bases, and 14 bases lay in between. There are 13 residues in the CDR3. Germline assignment: CDR1 SGHRS and CDR2 YFSETQ. Here the CDR3 reads CASSSNPQGGYTF. Written as DNA, the CDR3 is TGCGCCAGCAGCTCAAACCCCCAGGGCGGCTACACCTTC.

V usage is TRBV5-4 and J usage is TRBJ2-1; 7 nucleotides agree with TRBD1. V lost 1 base to trimming and J lost 7 bases; unmatched junction nucleotides: 5. Germline V lookup: CDR1 SGHNT, CDR2 YYREEE (reference sequence). This CDR3 has 14 amino acids. The CDR3 is CASSLTGVKNEQFF. In nucleotides, the CDR3 is TGTGCCAGCAGCTTGACAGGGGTCAAGAATGAGCAGTTCTTC.

This chain uses TRBV29-1 with TRBJ1-2; no reliable D call. Germline CDR1 and CDR2: SQVTM and ANQGSEA. This CDR3 comprises 11 residues. The germline V and J ends were trimmed by 8 bases and 8 bases, with 15 bases remaining between them. The CDR3: CSLWAVGGYTF. CDR3 coding DNA: TGCAGCCTCTGGGCCGTTGGAGGCTACACCTTC. The whole variable domain, remainder taken from reference TRBV29-1 and TRBJ1-2, is SAVISQKPSRDICQRGTSLTIQCQVDSQVTMMFWYRQQPGQSLTLIATANQGSEATYESGFVIDKFPISRPNLTFSTLTVSNMSPEDSSIYLCSLWAVGGYTFGSGTRLTVV.

The J gene is TRBJ1-2, the V gene TRBV15, with D uncertain. Germline V lookup: CDR1 LNHNV, CDR2 YYDKDF (reference sequence). There are 15 residues in the CDR3. The ends were cut back, 1 base at V and 4 bases at J, with 13 bases in the middle. This CDR3 reads CATSRASSSFYGYTF. The CDR3 DNA follows: TGTGCCACCAGCAGAGCCTCCTCCTCTTTCTATGGCTACACCTTC.

V gene TRBV2 combines with J gene TRBJ1-2; perhaps TRBD1 as D (5 bases). CDR1 and CDR2 (germline): SNHLY, FYNNEI. V was trimmed by 8 bases and J by 4 bases, leaving 11 bases between them. The CDR3 totals 12 residues. The CDR3 DNA reads as TGTGCCAGCGGACCAGGGAGCTATGGCTACACCTTC. Translation gives CASGPGSYGYTF.

As regards this clone: The germline gene is not matched at one end of the junction; a read error may be the cause. The chain recombines TRBV11-2 with TRBJ1-2; D unclear. Germline V gene data show CDR1 as SGHAT and CDR2 as FQNNGV. The length of the CDR3 is 14 residues. The CDR3, as DNA: TGTGCCAGCAGCTTATCGACTTCGACTAGGGATTCCTCCTTC. Translating it yields CASSLSTSTRDSSF.

The chain couples TRBV6-5 to TRBJ1-6; D not certain. V was trimmed by 6 bases and J by 14 bases, leaving 14 bases between them. This CDR3 spans 12 amino acids. Looked up from germline, CDR1 is MNHEY and CDR2 is SVGAGI. The CDR3 nucleotides are TGTGCCAGCAGCCCCCCATTGAGTTCCCTCCACTTT. Protein product: CASSPPLSSLHF.

The V gene is TRBV18, the J gene TRBJ2-6, with 7 bases fitting TRBD1. V gave up 3 bases and J gave up 0 bases; unmatched junction bases: 8. Germline assignment: CDR1 KGHSH and CDR2 LQKENI. CDR3 length equals 18 residues. The CDR3 DNA sequence: TGTGCCAGCTCACCTGCGTCGGGACAGAACTCTGGGGCCAACGTCCTGACTTTC. This encodes CASSPASGQNSGANVLTF.

The chain links TRBV5-1 to TRBJ2-5; 11 bases are shared with TRBD2. This CDR3 spans 16 amino acids. The V gene's germline CDR1 is SGHRS and CDR2 YFSETQ. V lost 2 bases to trimming and J lost 3 bases; unmatched junction nucleotides: 6. The CDR3, as DNA: TGCGCCAGCAGCTTAACTAGCGGGAGTAGGGAAGAGACCCAGTACTTC. Its protein is CASSLTSGSREETQYF.

The chain employs TRBV5-1 and TRBJ2-7, with 8 bases identical to TRBD1. The CDR3 is 15 residues long. Per the germline V gene, CDR1 is SGHRS and CDR2 is YFSETQ. V shed 3 bases, J shed 0 bases, and the junction held 5 bases outside the gene matches. The CDR3 region is CASSWGDRSSYEQYF. CDR3 DNA sequence: TGCGCCAGCAGCTGGGGGGACAGGAGCTCCTACGAGCAGTACTTC.

The chain combines TRBV19 with TRBJ1-5, with unresolved D. V was pared by 3 bases and J by 3 bases, with 9 bases between. CDR3 length: 14 residues. Germline V gene data show CDR1 as LNHDA and CDR2 as SQIVND (reference sequence). The CDR3 loop is CASSMSGLNQPQHF. Written as DNA, the CDR3 is TGTGCCAGTAGTATGTCAGGTCTCAATCAGCCCCAGCATTTT.

The chain carries TRBV25-1 and TRBJ1-1, with a weak D call TRBD1 (5 bases). V lost 6 bases to trimming and J lost 5 bases, with 10 bases between them. The germline V gene has CDR1 MGHDK and CDR2 SYGVNS. The CDR3 covers 12 residues. CDR3 sequence reads: CASSRVATEAFF. The DNA for the CDR3 is TGTGCCAGCAGCAGGGTAGCGACTGAAGCTTTCTTT.

This chain uses TRBV11-3 with TRBJ2-2; D gene uncertain. The CDR3 has 14 amino acids. V dropped 8 bases and J dropped 7 bases, with 17 bases sitting between them. Germline assignment: CDR1 SGHNT and CDR2 YENEEA. The CDR3 coding sequence is TGTGCCAGCGCGGCGCCAACACCTTTCGGGGAGCTGTTTTTT. Encoded protein: CASAAPTPFGELFF. The variable domain in full, with the rest retrieved from reference TRBV11-3 and TRBJ2-2, is EAGVVQSPRYKIIEKKQPVAFWCNPISGHNTLYWYLQNLGQGPELLIRYENEEAVDDSQLPKDRFSAERLKGVDSTLKIQPAELGDSAVYLCASAAPTPFGELFFGEGSRLTVL.

V gene TRBV3-1 (or the pseudogene TRBV3-2) combines with J gene TRBJ1-2; TRBD1 is a possible D gene (6 bases). The V end was cut by 0 bases, the J end by 5 bases, with 13 bases between. This CDR3 has 15 residues. Germline CDR1 is LGHDT and CDR2 is YNNKEL (reference sequence). Here the CDR3 reads CASSQDTGQGYGYTF. CDR3 bases: TGTGCCAGCAGCCAAGATACAGGGCAGGGTTATGGCTACACCTTC.

The J gene is TRBJ1-5, the V gene TRBV6-1; 9 nucleotides agree with TRBD1. CDR3 length: 15 residues. Germline V lookup: CDR1 MNHNS, CDR2 SASEGT. The junction had 5 bases not matched to a gene; V was cut back by 3 bases and J by 5 bases. Here the CDR3 reads CASSETRTGDQPQHF. In nucleotides, the CDR3 is TGTGCCAGCAGTGAGACGAGGACAGGGGATCAGCCCCAGCATTTT.

V and J are TRBV18 and TRBJ1-1, with 8 bases matching TRBD1. Looked up from germline, CDR1 is KGHSH and CDR2 is LQKENI. The CDR3 spans 14 residues. The ends lost 3 bases at V and 1 base at J; junction bases unmatched: 1. The CDR3, as DNA: TGTGCCAGCTCACCTGACAGGGGGAACACTGAAGCTTTCTTT. Translated, it gives CASSPDRGNTEAFF.